The 20 T cell receptor beta chains in this list originate from one sample, sequenced in a study of cytomegalovirus exposure and HLA in healthy donors. The protocol was immunoSEQ multiplex PCR, while the TCRdb copy is restricted to in-frame clones and leaves out a portion. In the table there are about 69,000 clones, roughly 95% of which are singletons. Sequenced sample: PBMCs. The receptors derive from a woman aged 18-29 years in good health and CMV-seropositive.

The chain has TRBV4-2 and TRBJ2-2; D is possibly TRBD2 (5 bases). CDR1 and CDR2 from the germline V gene are LGHNA and YNFKEQ. There are 14 residues in the CDR3. V was cut by 8 bases and J by 6 bases, with 16 bases left in between. CDR3 coding DNA: TGTGCCAGCTCGGGAAGAGGGAGATCCGGGGAGCTGTTTTTT. Its protein is CASSGRGRSGELFF.

The rearrangement uses TRBV7-2 and TRBJ2-2; the match to TRBD2 covers 9 bases. Germline V gives CDR1 SGHTA, CDR2 FQGNSA. The CDR3 runs to 16 residues. Unmatched junction bases numbered 10, after V lost 5 bases and J lost 6 bases. The CDR3 DNA sequence: TGTGCCAGCAGCCGTACACCGGGACTAGCTCCCGGGGAGCTGTTTTTT. Its protein product is CASSRTPGLAPGELFF.

The rearrangement joins TRBV27 to TRBJ1-5; 8 nucleotides align to TRBD1. The CDR3 has 18 residues. Per germline, CDR1 MNHEY and CDR2 SMNVEV (reference sequence). Unmatched junction bases numbered 18, after V lost 6 bases and J lost 5 bases. The chain's CDR3 is CASRKNPGGAVFDQPQHF. In DNA form, the CDR3 reads TGTGCCAGCAGAAAAAACCCAGGGGGCGCGGTTTTTGATCAGCCCCAGCATTTT.

J is TRBJ2-2 and V is TRBV30; 8 bases map to TRBD2. The CDR3 is made up of 14 amino acids. Trimming at V came to 5 bases and at J to 4 bases, leaving 6 bases not matched to a gene. Germline CDR1 is GTSNPN and CDR2 is SVGIG (reference sequence). The CDR3 loop reads CAWDREGITGELFF. CDR3 bases: TGTGCCTGGGACCGGGAGGGGATCACCGGGGAGCTGTTTTTT.

This rearrangement joins TRBV11-2 to TRBJ2-1, with 9 bases matching TRBD1. The CDR3 is made up of 15 amino acids. J was trimmed by 10 bases and V by 1 base; bases with no gene match: 8. Germline lookup yields CDR1 SGHAT and CDR2 FQNNGV. CDR3 amino acids: CASSLGWGTGNEQFF. The CDR3 nucleotides read TGTGCCAGCAGCTTAGGGTGGGGGACAGGGAACGAGCAGTTCTTC.

The chain joins TRBV27 to TRBJ1-2; TRBD1 aligns across 7 bases. Germline CDR1 MNHEY, CDR2 SMNVEV (reference sequence). CDR3 length equals 17 residues. With 5 bases clipped from V and 1 base from J, the junction kept 13 bases outside the gene matches. The CDR3 DNA reads as TGTGCCAGCAGTCTCCCCGGGGCAGGGGGAAGTAACTATGGCTACACCTTC. Protein sequence: CASSLPGAGGSNYGYTF.

The chain has TRBV4-1 and TRBJ2-2; the D gene is possibly TRBD2 (7 bases). CDR1 and CDR2 from the germline V gene are MGHRA and YSYEKL. Trimming removed 6 bases from V and 7 bases from J, with 15 bases in between. The CDR3 has 14 amino acids. The CDR3 protein is CASRGASGGGELFF. CDR3 nucleotide sequence: TGCGCCAGCAGGGGGGCTTCGGGGGGCGGGGAGCTGTTTTTT.

The CDR3 bases are TGTGCCAGCAGCTTAACCAGCGAAAACATTCAGTACTTC. Translation: CASSLTSENIQYF. J is TRBJ2-4 and V is TRBV7-3, with D hard to call. Deletions cut 0 bases from V and 5 bases from J, with 5 bases between. The CDR3 runs 13 residues. Germline V gives CDR1 SGHTA, CDR2 FQGTGA.

The J gene is TRBJ2-7, the V gene TRBV5-4; a possible D gene is TRBD1 (6 bases). Trimming shortened V by 4 bases and J by 5 bases, and 13 bases separated the two germline ends. This CDR3 region has 13 residues. Germline assignment: CDR1 SGHNT and CDR2 YYREEE (reference sequence). The CDR3 here is CASSLGTKNEQYF. CDR3 DNA sequence: TGTGCCAGCAGCCTGGGGACAAAAAACGAGCAGTACTTC.

In this sample, this clone turned up once. The chain has TRBV6-6 and TRBJ2-1, with a tentative D call TRBD2 (6 bases). The CDR3 is 14 amino acids. The V gene lost 4 bases and the J gene lost 6 bases, with 13 bases spanning the gap. CDR1 is MNHNY, CDR2 SVGAGI, per germline (reference sequence). CDR3 region: CASSSGGMTNEQFF. The CDR3 nucleotides are TGTGCCAGCAGTTCCGGCGGGATGACCAATGAGCAGTTCTTC.

This chain links TRBV28 with TRBJ2-5; D not resolved. This CDR3 contains 16 residues. Trimming took 4 bases from V and 2 from J, leaving 17 bases between them. CDR1 and CDR2 from the germline V gene are MDHEN and SYDVKM. The CDR3 loop reads CASSSHRLGRQETQYF. The CDR3 region has the DNA TGTGCCAGCAGTTCCCATAGGCTGGGCAGACAAGAGACCCAGTACTTC.

This clone has just one count. The rearrangement joins TRBV4-3 to TRBJ1-5; the match to TRBD1 covers 9 bases. The V gene's germline CDR1 is LGHNA and CDR2 YSLEER. CDR3 length: 15 residues. The V and J ends lost 3 bases and 4 bases, in that order; junction bases with no gene match: 4. The CDR3 sequence is CASSQDRGENQPQHF. The CDR3 bases are TGCGCCAGCAGCCAGGACAGGGGCGAGAATCAGCCCCAGCATTTT.

The J gene is TRBJ2-7, the V gene TRBV9, with 10 bases matching TRBD2. Germline CDR1 SGDLS, CDR2 YYNGEE. The CDR3 runs to 15 residues. The J segment lost 0 bases and the V segment lost 3 bases, leaving 3 bases of the junction unmatched. CDR3 loop: CASSAGTSASYEQYF. CDR3 nucleotide sequence: TGTGCCAGCAGCGCCGGGACTAGCGCCTCCTACGAGCAGTACTTC. The full variable domain, its missing parts supplied by reference TRBV9 and TRBJ2-7, is DSGVTQTPKHLITATGQRVTLRCSPRSGDLSVYWYQQSLDQGLQFLIQYYNGEERAKGNILERFSAQQFPDLHSELNLSSLELGDSALYFCASSAGTSASYEQYFGPGTRLTVT.

The rearrangement uses TRBV28 and TRBJ2-3, with 10 nucleotides matching TRBD2. V shed 5 bases and J 3 bases; nucleotides not matched to a gene: 2. This CDR3 is built from 14 residues. The germline gives CDR1 MDHEN, CDR2 SYDVKM. CDR3 DNA sequence: TGTGCCAGCAGTAGGGGACTAGCGACAGATACGCAGTATTTT. Amino acids: CASSRGLATDTQYF.

The chain combines TRBV5-1 with TRBJ2-2, with a tentative D call TRBD2 (5 bases). The V end lost 8 bases, the J end lost 7 bases, and 18 bases lay between the germline ends. Germline loops: CDR1 SGHRS, CDR2 YFSETQ. This CDR3 is 14 amino acids long. This chain's CDR3 is CASNSGIQDGELFF. The CDR3 nucleotides read TGCGCCAGTAATTCCGGGATCCAGGACGGGGAGCTGTTTTTT.

The V gene is TRBV7-9, the J gene TRBJ2-4, with a tentative D call TRBD2 (6 bases). CDR1 is SEHNR and CDR2 is FQNEAQ in the germline V gene (reference sequence). Trimming took off 5 bases at V and 7 bases at J, with 21 bases between the two ends. The CDR3 covers 16 residues. The CDR3 spells CASSPRGPKGRNIQYF. CDR3 DNA sequence: TGTGCCAGCAGCCCCCGAGGTCCCAAGGGGAGGAACATTCAGTACTTC.

The V gene is TRBV5-1, the J gene TRBJ2-3; 10 bases match TRBD2. The junction had 10 bases not matched to a gene; V was cut back by 6 bases and J by 3 bases. The germline CDR1 and CDR2 sequences are SGHRS and YFSETQ. CDR3 length: 16 amino acids. The CDR3 sequence: CASMGGGLASTDTQYF. In DNA form, the CDR3 reads TGCGCCAGCATGGGCGGGGGACTAGCGAGTACAGATACGCAGTATTTT.

J is TRBJ2-7 and V is TRBV27; 9 bases are a match to TRBD1. The junction had 4 bases not matched to a gene; V was cut back by 1 base and J by 3 bases. The germline gives CDR1 MNHEY, CDR2 SMNVEV (reference sequence). The CDR3 runs 15 residues. The CDR3 DNA reads as TGTGCCAGCAGTTTATACAGGACAGGGGTCTACGAGCAGTACTTC. This codes for CASSLYRTGVYEQYF.

V gene TRBV7-9 combines with J gene TRBJ1-4, with D possibly matching TRBD1 (6 bases). V lost 4 bases to trimming and J lost 0 bases, with 6 bases between them. The CDR3 extends over 14 amino acids. Germline V gene lookup returns CDR1 SEHNR and CDR2 FQNEAQ (reference sequence). This CDR3 reads CASSSGATNEKLFF. In nucleotides, the CDR3 is TGTGCCAGCAGCTCAGGGGCAACTAATGAAAAACTGTTTTTT.

CDR3 sequence reads: CASSLYPSGSPSEQYF. Written as DNA, the CDR3 is TGCGCCAGCAGCCTATATCCTAGCGGGAGTCCCAGCGAGCAGTACTTC. The chain has TRBV5-1 and TRBJ2-7; 10 bases map to TRBD2. CDR1 SGHRS and CDR2 YFSETQ come from the germline V gene. V was clipped by 4 bases and J by 6 bases; unmatched bases: 13. This CDR3 comprises 16 residues.